This passage covers 30 T cell receptor beta chains from one sample sequenced in a study of blood T cell repertoires in COVID-19. Assay used: immunoSEQ multiplex PCR; TCRdb lists only in-frame clones, some missing. Of 350,000 to 400,000 clones in the sample, approximately 90% are singletons; the top ten hold about 1%. The sample taken for sequencing was PBMCs or T cells enriched from blood (not recorded which). These receptors were taken from a man between 18 and 29 years old who had recovered from COVID-19.

The chain joins TRBV9 to TRBJ1-2; 7 nucleotides align to TRBD1. The V and J ends lost 0 bases and 4 bases, in that order; junction bases with no gene match: 3. This CDR3 has 14 residues. CDR1 and CDR2 (germline): SGDLS, YYNGEE. The CDR3 DNA is TGTGCCAGCAGCGTAGGGGGACAGACCTATGGCTACACCTTC. Translated: CASSVGGQTYGYTF.

V and J are TRBV18 and TRBJ1-5; 7 positions match TRBD1. Germline values: CDR1 KGHSH, CDR2 LQKENI. J gave up 9 bases and V 3 bases, and 8 bases lay outside the gene matches. The CDR3 spans 14 residues. The CDR3 sequence is CASSPDRDGRPQHF. The CDR3 DNA is TGTGCCAGCTCACCCGACAGGGATGGGCGGCCCCAGCATTTT.

The chain uses TRBV19 and TRBJ1-1; TRBD1 might be the D (6 bases). The V gene's germline CDR1 is LNHDA and CDR2 SQIVND (reference sequence). V lost 4 bases to trimming and J lost 5 bases, with 11 bases between them. There are 13 residues in the CDR3. The CDR3 nucleotides are TGTGCCAGTAGTACACAGGGAGGGACTGAAGCTTTCTTT. It codes for CASSTQGGTEAFF. Combining the CDR3 with reference TRBV19 and TRBJ1-1 gives the whole variable domain DGGITQSPKYLFRKEGQNVTLSCEQNLNHDAMYWYRQDPGQGLRLIYYSQIVNDFQKGDIAEGYSVSREKKESFPLTVTSAQKNPTAFYLCASSTQGGTEAFFGQGTRLTVV.

The chain combines TRBV19 with TRBJ2-7, with 7 bases lining up with TRBD2. This CDR3 has 15 amino acids. Germline V gene lookup returns CDR1 LNHDA and CDR2 SQIVND (reference sequence). V shed 3 bases, J shed 7 bases, and the junction held 12 bases outside the gene matches. CDR3: CASSIHGRTPREQYF. CDR3 DNA sequence: TGTGCCAGTAGTATCCACGGGAGGACCCCTCGGGAGCAGTACTTC.

V and J are TRBV5-4 and TRBJ1-2; D possibly corresponds to TRBD1 (6 bases). From germline, CDR1 is SGHNT and CDR2 YYREEE (reference sequence). V lost 3 bases and J lost 5, with 14 bases in between. There are 14 residues in the CDR3. CDR3 sequence reads: CASSSGQRQYGYTF. The CDR3 nucleotides read TGTGCCAGCAGCTCCGGACAGCGACAATATGGCTACACCTTC. The full variable domain, in which reference TRBV5-4 and TRBJ1-2 provide the parts outside the CDR3, is ETGVTQSPTHLIKTRGQQVTLRCSSQSGHNTVSWYQQALGQGPQFIFQYYREEENGRGNFPPRFSGLQFPNYSSELNVNALELDDSALYLCASSSGQRQYGYTFGSGTRLTVV.

This chain connects TRBV19 to TRBJ2-1; D might be TRBD2 (6 bases). Trimming stripped 10 bases from V and 6 bases from J, with 16 bases between. CDR1 and CDR2 from the germline V gene are LNHDA and SQIVND (reference sequence). The CDR3 contains 13 residues. CDR3 coding DNA: TGTGCCACCCACGGGACTGCGGGCAATGAGCAGTTCTTC. This codes for CATHGTAGNEQFF.

The chain links TRBV28 to TRBJ2-7; D is unclear. Trimming left V 5 bases short and J 4 bases short, with 9 bases between. The germline gives CDR1 MDHEN, CDR2 SYDVKM. The CDR3 has 12 amino acids. The CDR3 bases are TGTGCCAGCAGTCTAATAAAGTACGAGCAGTACTTC. Its translation is CASSLIKYEQYF.

The rearrangement uses TRBV18 and TRBJ2-3, with unresolved D. Germline V gene lookup returns CDR1 KGHSH and CDR2 LQKENI. The V end was cut by 1 base, the J end by 2 bases, with 7 bases between. The CDR3 extends over 14 amino acids. The CDR3 protein is CASSPRTHTDTQYF. DNA for the CDR3: TGTGCCAGCTCACCACGTACACACACAGATACGCAGTATTTT.

This chain uses TRBV5-6 with TRBJ1-1, with a weak D call TRBD1 (5 bases). The CDR3 loop spans 11 amino acids. The germline CDR1 and CDR2 sequences are SGHDT and YYEEEE. V was shortened by 3 bases and J by 11 bases, with 11 bases between the two germline ends. This chain's CDR3 is CASSSGGTAFF. CDR3 in DNA: TGTGCCAGCAGCTCTGGGGGGACGGCTTTCTTT.

V gene TRBV7-3 combines with J gene TRBJ2-7; tentative D call: TRBD2 (6 bases). The CDR3 consists of 13 residues. The ends were cut back, 4 bases at V and 6 bases at J, with 13 bases in the middle. Germline assignment: CDR1 SGHTA and CDR2 FQGTGA. The CDR3 reads CASSSGLSGEQYF. As DNA, the CDR3 is TGTGCCAGCAGCTCGGGACTCTCTGGCGAGCAGTACTTC.

This chain joins TRBV19 and TRBJ1-1, with 7 bases identical to TRBD1. The CDR3 runs 14 residues. The junction had 4 bases not matched to a gene; V was cut back by 5 bases and J by 1 base. Germline V gene sequence: CDR1 LNHDA, CDR2 SQIVND (reference sequence). The CDR3 DNA sequence: TGTGCCAGTAGTTCAAACAGGGGGAACACTGAAGCTTTCTTT. Its protein is CASSSNRGNTEAFF.

V and J are TRBV28 and TRBJ2-5; no definite D call. Germline V lookup: CDR1 MDHEN, CDR2 SYDVKM. The ends were cut back, 7 bases at V and 5 bases at J, with 8 bases in the middle. This CDR3 has 11 residues. CDR3 residues: CASTHRETQYF. The CDR3 DNA reads TGTGCCAGCACCCACCGGGAGACCCAGTACTTC.

The chain carries TRBV5-1 and TRBJ2-7; a weak D match, TRBD1 (6 bases). CDR1 and CDR2 (germline): SGHRS, YFSETQ. Trimming cost V 5 bases and J 6 bases, with 15 bases left between them. The CDR3 is 13 amino acids. The CDR3 DNA follows: TGCGCCAGCAGTACAGGGTCGGGTGGCGAGCAGTACTTC. Amino acids: CASSTGSGGEQYF.

This clone appeared a single time. The chain joins TRBV9 to TRBJ2-2; maybe TRBD2 (5 bases). V lost 2 bases and J 6 bases, leaving 8 bases between the germline ends. The CDR3 totals 13 residues. The germline V gene has CDR1 SGDLS and CDR2 YYNGEE. CDR3 amino acids: CASSVFGAGELFF. The CDR3 coding sequence is TGTGCCAGCAGCGTCTTCGGGGCCGGGGAGCTGTTTTTT.

The chain combines TRBV4-1 with TRBJ1-2, with a weak D call TRBD1 (6 bases). V lost 0 bases and J lost 2, with 7 bases in between. The germline CDR1 and CDR2 sequences are MGHRA and YSYEKL. The CDR3 is made up of 14 amino acids. The CDR3 reads CASSQEDSNYGYTF. As DNA, the CDR3 is TGCGCCAGCAGCCAAGAGGACAGCAACTATGGCTACACCTTC.

This clone has just a few counts. The rearrangement uses TRBV3-1 (or the pseudogene TRBV3-2) and TRBJ1-1; 7 nucleotides line up with TRBD1. Germline trimming cut 1 base from V and 2 bases from J; bases unmatched to any gene: 7. This CDR3 has 16 amino acids. Germline V CDR1 and CDR2: LGHDT, YNNKEL (reference sequence). CDR3 residues: CASSQGDDRVNTEAFF. The CDR3 DNA reads as TGTGCCAGCAGCCAAGGGGATGACAGGGTCAACACTGAAGCTTTCTTT.

This sequence joins TRBV15 and TRBJ1-5; D is ambiguous. This CDR3 is built from 18 residues. Looked up from germline, CDR1 is LNHNV and CDR2 is YYDKDF (reference sequence). V lost 1 base, J lost 6 bases, and 22 bases lay in between. CDR3 loop: CATSRGSVGRVVSQPQHF. The CDR3 coding sequence is TGTGCCACCAGCAGAGGGAGTGTCGGGAGGGTTGTTTCTCAGCCCCAGCATTTT.

This chain joins TRBV3-1 (or the pseudogene TRBV3-2) and TRBJ2-7; TRBD1 might be the D (5 bases). This CDR3 comprises 14 residues. Trimming removed 1 base at V and 3 bases at J, with 10 bases between. Germline CDR1 reads LGHDT; CDR2 reads YNNKEL (reference sequence). This CDR3 is CASSQALGHYEQYF. CDR3 DNA sequence: TGTGCCAGCAGCCAAGCCCTCGGACACTACGAGCAGTACTTC.

CDR3 nucleotide sequence: TGCAGCGTTGAGTTCCGAGGCGGGGAGCTGTTTTTT. This codes for CSVEFRGGELFF. This chain uses TRBV29-1 with TRBJ2-2; D is unresolved. The germline V gene encodes CDR1 SQVTM and CDR2 ANQGSEA. This CDR3 is 12 amino acids long. V was trimmed by 3 bases and J by 7 bases, leaving 9 bases between them.

This clone turned up a few times. The chain joins TRBV6-5 to TRBJ2-5; 7 bases agree with TRBD1. CDR1 and CDR2 from the germline V gene are MNHEY and SVGAGI. After removal of 2 bases from V and 2 bases from J, the junction contained 2 bases not matched to a gene. CDR3 length: 14 residues. As DNA, the CDR3 is TGTGCCAGCAGTTACGCAGGGGGTCAAGAGACCCAGTACTTC. It translates to CASSYAGGQETQYF.

V and J are TRBV7-9 and TRBJ2-1; TRBD1 is a possible D gene (5 bases). Trimming took 1 base from V and 3 from J, leaving 13 bases between them. The CDR3 consists of 16 residues. Germline V gene data show CDR1 as SEHNR and CDR2 as FQNEAQ (reference sequence). CDR3 region: CASSLVGQGSYNEQFF. Here the CDR3 DNA reads TGTGCCAGCAGCTTAGTCGGTCAGGGAAGCTACAATGAGCAGTTCTTC.

This clone was seen a single time. The chain employs TRBV5-1 and TRBJ2-1, with D possibly being TRBD2 (6 bases). Per the germline V gene, CDR1 is SGHRS and CDR2 is YFSETQ. V lost 4 bases and J lost 9, with 20 bases in between. CDR3 size: 15 residues. The CDR3 DNA is TGCGCCAGCAGCCGAACTAGCTACCCCCCAGGTGAGCAGTTCTTC. It yields the protein CASSRTSYPPGEQFF. Filled out from reference TRBV5-1 and TRBJ2-1, the complete variable domain reads KAGVTQTPRYLIKTRGQQVTLSCSPISGHRSVSWYQQTPGQGLQFLFEYFSETQRNKGNFPGRFSGRQFSNSRSEMNVSTLELGDSALYLCASSRTSYPPGEQFFGPGTRLTVL.

Turning to this clone: The same CDR3 can be traced to other DNA sequences in this sample. The V call is TRBV5-1, the J call TRBJ2-1; a possible D gene is TRBD2 (6 bases). With 4 bases removed from V and 4 bases from J, the gap between germline ends came to 12 bases. Germline V gene sequence: CDR1 SGHRS, CDR2 YFSETQ. The CDR3 runs 14 residues. The CDR3 sequence is CASSPSGGYNEQFF. DNA of the CDR3: TGCGCCAGCAGCCCCTCCGGAGGGTACAATGAGCAGTTCTTC.

This clone was detected once. The gene calls are TRBV20-1 and TRBJ2-4; 9 nucleotides line up with TRBD2. V was pared by 3 bases and J by 0 bases, with 3 bases of the junction left unmatched. From germline, CDR1 is DFQATT and CDR2 SNEGSKA (reference sequence). This CDR3 comprises 15 residues. CDR3 DNA: TGCAGTGCTAGTTTAGCGGGGGTAGCCAAAAACATTCAGTACTTC. Translating it yields CSASLAGVAKNIQYF.

This clone has only a few counts. The chain employs TRBV28 and TRBJ2-2, with D hard to call. V lost 1 base, J lost 4 bases, and 16 bases lay in between. Germline values: CDR1 MDHEN, CDR2 SYDVKM. This CDR3 contains 17 residues. This chain's CDR3 is CASSLSQTITLTGELFF. The CDR3 coding sequence is TGTGCCAGCAGTTTATCCCAGACAATAACCCTCACCGGGGAGCTGTTTTTT. Supplemented by reference TRBV28 and TRBJ2-2, the full variable domain reads DVKVTQSSRYLVKRTGEKVFLECVQDMDHENMFWYRQDPGLGLRLIYFSYDVKMKEKGDIPEGYSVSREKKERFSLILESASTNQTSMYLCASSLSQTITLTGELFFGEGSRLTVL.

The chain uses TRBV7-3 and TRBJ2-2; D gene ambiguous. This CDR3 has 15 residues. V was cut by 5 bases and J by 6 bases, with 16 bases left in between. CDR1 SGHTA and CDR2 FQGTGA come from the germline V gene. DNA of the CDR3: TGTGCCAGCAGCCCCCGCGGTGTTCGTTCCGGGGAGCTGTTTTTT. It encodes CASSPRGVRSGELFF. Based on the CDR3 plus reference TRBV7-3 and TRBJ2-2, the full variable domain is GAGVSQTPSNKVTEKGKYVELRCDPISGHTALYWYRQSLGQGPEFLIYFQGTGAADDSGLPNDRFFAVRPEGSVSTLKIQRTERGDSAVYLCASSPRGVRSGELFFGEGSRLTVL.

The chain uses TRBV11-2 and TRBJ2-5, with D unclear. Germline V gene lookup returns CDR1 SGHAT and CDR2 FQNNGV. With 3 bases removed from V and 0 bases from J, the gap between germline ends came to 11 bases. The CDR3 extends over 15 amino acids. The CDR3 coding sequence is TGTGCCAGCAGCTTCCCTGTCCCGTACCAAGAGACCCAGTACTTC. Protein: CASSFPVPYQETQYF.

This clone was counted only a few times. The genes are TRBV19 and TRBJ1-4, with TRBD1 identical over 7 bases. The CDR3 totals 15 residues. Trimming at V came to 5 bases and at J to 8 bases, leaving 11 bases not matched to a gene. Germline CDR1 LNHDA, CDR2 SQIVND (reference sequence). The CDR3 here is CASSVGQRAAEKLFF. The CDR3 DNA sequence: TGTGCCAGTAGTGTGGGACAGCGGGCTGCCGAAAAACTGTTTTTT.

The DNA for the CDR3 is TGTGCCAGCAGCCGTCAATTAACAGGGTACACCGGGGAGCTGTTTTTT. As protein: CASSRQLTGYTGELFF. This rearrangement joins TRBV14 to TRBJ2-2, with D possibly matching TRBD1 (6 bases). V dropped 4 bases and J dropped 3 bases, with 15 bases sitting between them. This CDR3 is 16 amino acids long. Germline V gene lookup returns CDR1 SGHDN and CDR2 FVKESK.

The chain combines TRBV6-2 or TRBV6-3 with TRBJ2-5; TRBD2 matches 14 bases. The CDR3 consists of 20 residues. V shed 6 bases, J shed 4 bases, and the junction held 19 bases outside the gene matches. The V gene's germline CDR1 is MNHEY and CDR2 SVGEGT. As DNA, the CDR3 is TGTGCCAGCAGCTGGGGGTTCTCCGGGACTAGCGGGAGAATCGGAGAGACCCAGTACTTC. Amino acid sequence: CASSWGFSGTSGRIGETQYF.